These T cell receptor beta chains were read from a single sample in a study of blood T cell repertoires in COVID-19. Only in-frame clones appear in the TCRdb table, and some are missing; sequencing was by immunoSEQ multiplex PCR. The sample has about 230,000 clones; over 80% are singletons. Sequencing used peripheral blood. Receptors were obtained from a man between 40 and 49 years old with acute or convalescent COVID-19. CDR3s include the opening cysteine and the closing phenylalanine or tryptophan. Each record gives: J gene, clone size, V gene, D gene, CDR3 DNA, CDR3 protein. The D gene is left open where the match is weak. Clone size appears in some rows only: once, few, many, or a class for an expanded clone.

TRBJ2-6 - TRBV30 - TGTGCCTGGAGCCGAGGTCCCTCTGGGGCCAACGTCCTGACTTTC CAWSRGPSGANVLTF
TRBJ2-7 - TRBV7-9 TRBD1 TGTGCCAGCAGTTCGGACAGGTTAACCAAGGGCTCCTACGAGCAGTACTTC CASSSDRLTKGSYEQYF
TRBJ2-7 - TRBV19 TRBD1 TGTGCCAGTAGTATCGGACAGGGGTCCTACGAGCAGTACTTC CASSIGQGSYEQYF
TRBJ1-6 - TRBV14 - TGTGCCAGCAGCCAATCCAGGGCGAGCTCACCCCTCCACTTT CASSQSRASSPLHF
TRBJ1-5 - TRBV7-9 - TGTGCCAGCAGCTCAGAACAGGGTAGCAATCAGCCCCAGCATTTT CASSSEQGSNQPQHF
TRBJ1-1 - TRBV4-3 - TGCGCCAGCAGCCAAGTGCCTATGAACACTGAAGCTTTCTTT CASSQVPMNTEAFF
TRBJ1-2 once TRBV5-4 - TGTGCCAGCAGCTTGGTTTCAGGGAACTATGGCTACACCTTC CASSLVSGNYGYTF
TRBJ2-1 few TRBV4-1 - TGCGCCAGCAGCCATTCGGGGGGCGGGCAGTTCTTC CASSHSGGGQFF
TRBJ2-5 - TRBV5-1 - TGCGCCAGCAGCCCTCTCGTCTGGGGCATGGGAGAGACCCAGTACTTC CASSPLVWGMGETQYF
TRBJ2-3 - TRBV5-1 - TGCGCCAGCAGCCGACAGGAGATCGGAGATACGCAGTATTTT CASSRQEIGDTQYF
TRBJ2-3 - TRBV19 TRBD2 TGTGCCAGTAGTATAGAGGGGACTACCGTTGCAGATACGCAGTATTTT CASSIEGTTVADTQYF